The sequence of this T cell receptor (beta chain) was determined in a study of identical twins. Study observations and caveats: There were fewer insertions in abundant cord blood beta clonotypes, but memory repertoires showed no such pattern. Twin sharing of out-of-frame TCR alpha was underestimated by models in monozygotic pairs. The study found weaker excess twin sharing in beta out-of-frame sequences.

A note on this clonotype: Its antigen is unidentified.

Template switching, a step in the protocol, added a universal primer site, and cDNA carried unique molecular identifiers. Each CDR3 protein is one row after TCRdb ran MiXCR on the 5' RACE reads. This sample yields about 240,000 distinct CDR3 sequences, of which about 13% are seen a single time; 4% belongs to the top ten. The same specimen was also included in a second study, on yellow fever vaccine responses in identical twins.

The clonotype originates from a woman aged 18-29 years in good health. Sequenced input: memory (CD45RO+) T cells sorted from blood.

Here the CDR3 DNA reads TGTGCCAGCAGCCATTCCGGGGGATCCACCTACGAGCAGTACTTC. It codes for CASSHSGGSTYEQYF. V gene TRBV7-2 combines with J gene TRBJ2-7, with D perhaps matching TRBD2 (6 bases). V gave up 5 bases and J gave up 2 bases, with 16 bases separating them. In germline, CDR1 is SGHTA, CDR2 FQGNSA. CDR3 length: 15 amino acids.